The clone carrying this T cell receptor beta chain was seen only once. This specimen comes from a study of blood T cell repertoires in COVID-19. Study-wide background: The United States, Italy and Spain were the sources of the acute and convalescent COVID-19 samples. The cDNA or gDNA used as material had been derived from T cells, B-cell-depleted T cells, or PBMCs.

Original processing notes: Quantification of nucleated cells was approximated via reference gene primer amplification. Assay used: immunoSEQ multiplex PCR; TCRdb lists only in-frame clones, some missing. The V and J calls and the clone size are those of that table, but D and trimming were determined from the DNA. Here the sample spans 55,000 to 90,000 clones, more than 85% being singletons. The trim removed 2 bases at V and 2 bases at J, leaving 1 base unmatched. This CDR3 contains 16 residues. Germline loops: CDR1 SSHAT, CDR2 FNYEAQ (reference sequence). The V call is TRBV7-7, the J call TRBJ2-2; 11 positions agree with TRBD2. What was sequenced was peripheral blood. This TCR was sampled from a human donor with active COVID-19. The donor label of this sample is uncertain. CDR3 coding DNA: TGTGCCAGCAGCTTAAGACTAGCGGGAAACACCGGGGAGCTGTTTTTT. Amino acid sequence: CASSLRLAGNTGELFF.